The 22 T cell receptor beta chains below come from one sample, sequenced in a study of early T cells in non-severe SARS-CoV-2 infection. Via MiXCR, TCRdb re-called the 5' RACE reads, giving one row per CDR3 protein. Of tens of thousands of distinct CDR3 sequences in the sample, 12% are singletons; the top ten hold 3.5% to 5.5%. What was sequenced was whole blood. All receptors derive from an adult who was a healthcare worker with PCR-confirmed SARS-CoV-2 infection or an uninfected control (not recorded which).

J is TRBJ2-2 and V is TRBV20-1, with D perhaps matching TRBD1 (7 bases). The CDR3 runs to 14 residues. Trimming shortened V by 6 bases and J by 5 bases, and 16 bases separated the two germline ends. CDR1 is DFQATT and CDR2 is SNEGSKA in the germline V gene (reference sequence). CDR3 nucleotide sequence: TGCAGTGCCCAGGGGGGAGTATCGACCGGGGAGCTGTTTTTT. It encodes CSAQGGVSTGELFF.

The rearrangement links TRBV11-2 to TRBJ2-5; D uncertain. This CDR3 spans 13 amino acids. Germline loops: CDR1 SGHAT, CDR2 FQNNGV. The V gene lost 2 bases and the J gene lost 2 bases, with 6 bases spanning the gap. The CDR3 is CASSLSWQETQYF. In DNA, the CDR3 is TGTGCCAGCAGCTTATCATGGCAAGAGACCCAGTACTTC. The whole variable domain, filled in from reference TRBV11-2 and TRBJ2-5, reads EAGVAQSPRYKIIEKRQSVAFWCNPISGHATLYWYQQILGQGPKLLIQFQNNGVVDDSQLPKDRFSAERLKGVDSTLKIQPAKLEDSAVYLCASSLSWQETQYFGPGTRLLVL.

Turning to this clonotype: A much larger clone lies a single base off, so this may be a read error. The chain couples TRBV7-9 to TRBJ1-1; D uncertain. Germline-derived CDR1 and CDR2 are SEHNR and FQNEAQ (reference sequence). The CDR3 is 12 amino acids. CDR3 in amino acids: CANSARNTEAFF. For the CDR3, the DNA is TGTGCCAACAGCGCAAGGAACACTGAAGCTTTCTTT.

Only a few counts were recorded for this clonotype. The gene calls are TRBV6-2 or TRBV6-3 and TRBJ2-1, with D tentatively TRBD2 (5 bases). The germline gives CDR1 MNHEY, CDR2 SVGEGT. V was shortened by 4 bases and J by 4 bases, with 14 bases between the two germline ends. The length of the CDR3 is 15 residues. The CDR3 sequence: CASSSPGREYNEQFF. The CDR3 bases are TGTGCCAGCAGTTCGCCCGGAAGGGAGTACAATGAGCAGTTCTTC.

This clonotype turned up a few times. The chain has TRBV5-1 and TRBJ2-1; TRBD2 agrees at 7 bases. J gave up 6 bases and V 0 bases, and 0 bases lay outside the gene matches. The length of the CDR3 is 13 residues. Per germline, CDR1 SGHRS and CDR2 YFSETQ. CDR3 loop: CASSLASGNEQFF. The CDR3 DNA is TGCGCCAGCAGCTTGGCTAGCGGCAATGAGCAGTTCTTC. The full variable domain, rest sourced from reference TRBV5-1 and TRBJ2-1, is KAGVTQTPRYLIKTRGQQVTLSCSPISGHRSVSWYQQTPGQGLQFLFEYFSETQRNKGNFPGRFSGRQFSNSRSEMNVSTLELGDSALYLCASSLASGNEQFFGPGTRLTVL.

The CDR3: CASSGRPGAETQYF. DNA for the CDR3: TGTGCCAGCTCGGGGAGGCCAGGGGCAGAGACCCAGTACTTC. The V gene is TRBV18, the J gene TRBJ2-5; D is tentatively TRBD1 or TRBD2 (6 bases each). Germline loops: CDR1 KGHSH, CDR2 LQKENI. There are 14 residues in the CDR3. The V gene lost 6 bases and the J gene lost 4 bases, with 15 bases spanning the gap. The whole variable domain, remainder taken from reference TRBV18 and TRBJ2-5, is NAGVMQNPRHLVRRRGQEARLRCSPMKGHSHVYWYRQLPEEGLKFMVYLQKENIIDESGMPKERFSAEFPKEGPSILRIQQVVRGDSAAYFCASSGRPGAETQYFGPGTRLLVL.

The chain carries TRBV2 and TRBJ1-2; D unresolved. This CDR3 has 12 amino acids. The germline V and J ends were trimmed by 2 bases and 4 bases, with 5 bases remaining between them. CDR1 is SNHLY, CDR2 FYNNEI, per germline. The CDR3 spells CASSENSYGYTF. The CDR3 nucleotides are TGTGCCAGCAGTGAAAACAGCTATGGCTACACCTTC.

As concerns this clonotype: A read error is possible here, since a much larger clone lies one base away. The CDR3 does not close with the conserved phenylalanine or tryptophan, likely indicating a read error. The chain couples TRBV6-6 to TRBJ1-5, with D perhaps TRBD1 (6 bases). V shed 6 bases and J shed 6 bases, with 15 bases lying between them. Germline CDR1 and CDR2: MNHNY and SVGAGI (reference sequence). The CDR3 runs to 14 residues. CDR3 protein: CASSLTGSAQPQHL. In nucleotides, the CDR3 is TGTGCCAGCAGCCTTACAGGGAGCGCTCAGCCCCAGCATCTT.

This clonotype was picked up many times. The rearrangement links TRBV5-1 to TRBJ2-5; TRBD2 is a possible D gene (6 bases). This CDR3 has 15 residues. CDR1 and CDR2 from the germline V gene are SGHRS and YFSETQ. V lost 0 bases and J lost 2, with 11 bases in between. The CDR3, as DNA: TGCGCCAGCAGCTTGGCCCCGGGGGAACAAGAGACCCAGTACTTC. Translated: CASSLAPGEQETQYF.

This chain links TRBV29-1 with TRBJ1-1, with D tentatively TRBD1 (5 bases). Germline CDR1 reads SQVTM; CDR2 reads ANQGSEA. The CDR3 loop spans 14 amino acids. The CDR3 DNA reads as TGCAGTCACATGGGGGTAGGGAAAAACACTGAAGCTTTCTTT. Translated, it gives CSHMGVGKNTEAFF.

The chain links TRBV7-9 to TRBJ1-2; 8 bases agree with TRBD1. The J segment lost 4 bases and the V segment lost 4 bases, leaving 11 bases of the junction unmatched. Germline V lookup: CDR1 SEHNR, CDR2 FQNEAQ (reference sequence). The CDR3 has 16 residues. CDR3 residues: CASSSGTGLQAYGYTF. CDR3 nucleotide sequence: TGTGCCAGCAGCTCCGGGACAGGATTGCAGGCCTATGGCTACACCTTC.

This clonotype was recorded a few times. The rearrangement uses TRBV20-1 and TRBJ1-5; D remains unclear. The CDR3 has 12 amino acids. Germline V gives CDR1 DFQATT, CDR2 SNEGSKA (reference sequence). Trimming took 3 bases from V and 7 from J, leaving 10 bases between them. In nucleotides, the CDR3 is TGCAGTGCTAGTGTGGGAGGGCAGCCCCAGCATTTT. Protein product: CSASVGGQPQHF.

The sample holds many counts of this clonotype. The rearrangement uses TRBV12-3 or TRBV12-4 and TRBJ1-2; D is unclear. CDR3 length: 11 residues. Trimming pared 9 bases from V and 6 bases from J, leaving 11 bases between. CDR3 loop: CASGAFNGYTF. DNA of the CDR3: TGTGCCAGTGGTGCATTTAATGGCTACACCTTC.

Worth noting for this clonotype: Its ends do not fully match the called genes, so a read error is possible. The chain links TRBV29-1 to TRBJ2-1; 9 positions match TRBD2. The length of the CDR3 is 15 residues. CDR1 is SQVTM, CDR2 ANQGSEA, per germline. CDR3 coding DNA: TGCAGCGTTGGCCAGGGACTAGCTACCTACATTGAGCAGTTCTTC. It translates to CSVGQGLATYIEQFF.

Many counts were recorded for this clonotype. The V and J genes are TRBV7-8 and TRBJ2-4; a weak D match, TRBD1 (6 bases). Germline V gene sequence: CDR1 SGHVS, CDR2 FQNEAQ. Trimming stripped 5 bases from V and 2 bases from J, with 13 bases between. CDR3 length: 15 residues. The CDR3 bases are TGTGCCAGCAGCACCAACACAGGGCCCAAAAACATTCAGTACTTC. Translation gives CASSTNTGPKNIQYF.

In its sample, this clonotype was seen many times. The rearrangement links TRBV9 to TRBJ1-3; tentatively, D is TRBD1 (5 bases). V lost 1 base and J lost 3, with 8 bases in between. The CDR3 covers 14 residues. Germline values: CDR1 SGDLS, CDR2 YYNGEE. The CDR3 loop is CASSVSGLGNTIYF. The CDR3, as DNA: TGTGCCAGCAGCGTATCGGGGCTTGGAAACACCATATATTTT.

This clonotype occurred many times. The rearrangement uses TRBV20-1 and TRBJ1-5; D is undetermined. Trimming cost V 6 bases and J 13 bases, with 16 bases left between them. CDR3 length: 11 amino acids. Germline loops: CDR1 DFQATT, CDR2 SNEGSKA (reference sequence). The CDR3 nucleotides read TGCAGTGCCCCAAGGGAGGCGGCGCAGCATTTT. Its translation: CSAPREAAQHF.

This clonotype was observed many times. This rearrangement joins TRBV7-3 to TRBJ2-7; 10 bases are a match to TRBD2. Germline CDR1 and CDR2: SGHTA and FQGTGA. The CDR3 length is 15 residues. Trimming took 2 bases from V and 6 from J; bases not matched to a gene: 7. Here the CDR3 DNA reads TGTGCCAGCAGCTTATCCCTAGCGGGAGCCCCCGAGCAGTACTTC. Protein product: CASSLSLAGAPEQYF. Using reference TRBV7-3 and TRBJ2-7 for the parts outside the CDR3, the full variable domain is GAGVSQTPSNKVTEKGKYVELRCDPISGHTALYWYRQSLGQGPEFLIYFQGTGAADDSGLPNDRFFAVRPEGSVSTLKIQRTERGDSAVYLCASSLSLAGAPEQYFGPGTRLTVT.

In its sample, this clonotype was seen a few times. This chain links TRBV28 with TRBJ2-3; no reliable D call. In germline, CDR1 is MDHEN, CDR2 SYDVKM. The CDR3 loop spans 13 amino acids. With 11 bases removed from V and 2 bases from J, the gap between germline ends came to 14 bases. The CDR3 coding sequence is TGTGCCTCTTTTCACAGAGACACAGATACGCAGTATTTT. This encodes CASFHRDTDTQYF.

This clonotype was picked up a small number of times. V and J are TRBV5-4 and TRBJ2-2; 8 nucleotides line up with TRBD1. Losses at the gene ends were 3 bases for V and 0 bases for J; bases not matched to a gene: 7. Germline CDR1 and CDR2: SGHNT and YYREEE (reference sequence). The CDR3 totals 17 residues. The CDR3 protein is CASSSPLQGANTGELFF. The CDR3 region has the DNA TGTGCCAGCAGCTCCCCTCTACAGGGGGCGAACACCGGGGAGCTGTTTTTT. The whole variable domain, filled in from reference TRBV5-4 and TRBJ2-2, reads ETGVTQSPTHLIKTRGQQVTLRCSSQSGHNTVSWYQQALGQGPQFIFQYYREEENGRGNFPPRFSGLQFPNYSSELNVNALELDDSALYLCASSSPLQGANTGELFFGEGSRLTVL.

The rearrangement joins TRBV12-3 or TRBV12-4 to TRBJ1-2; TRBD1 matches 7 bases. The CDR3 spans 13 residues. J lost 9 bases, V lost 6 bases, and 10 bases had no gene match. The CDR3 nucleotides read TGTGCCAGCAGGGGGACAGTAGCTATGAGCTACACCTTC. The encoded protein is CASRGTVAMSYTF.

This clonotype appeared many times. The chain combines TRBV19 with TRBJ2-1; D gene uncertain. Trimming left V 8 bases short and J 8 bases short, with 19 bases between. This CDR3 spans 14 amino acids. Germline V gives CDR1 LNHDA, CDR2 SQIVND (reference sequence). The CDR3 reads CASVPTSAIDEQFF. CDR3 nucleotide sequence: TGTGCCAGTGTCCCAACCTCCGCCATCGATGAGCAGTTCTTC.